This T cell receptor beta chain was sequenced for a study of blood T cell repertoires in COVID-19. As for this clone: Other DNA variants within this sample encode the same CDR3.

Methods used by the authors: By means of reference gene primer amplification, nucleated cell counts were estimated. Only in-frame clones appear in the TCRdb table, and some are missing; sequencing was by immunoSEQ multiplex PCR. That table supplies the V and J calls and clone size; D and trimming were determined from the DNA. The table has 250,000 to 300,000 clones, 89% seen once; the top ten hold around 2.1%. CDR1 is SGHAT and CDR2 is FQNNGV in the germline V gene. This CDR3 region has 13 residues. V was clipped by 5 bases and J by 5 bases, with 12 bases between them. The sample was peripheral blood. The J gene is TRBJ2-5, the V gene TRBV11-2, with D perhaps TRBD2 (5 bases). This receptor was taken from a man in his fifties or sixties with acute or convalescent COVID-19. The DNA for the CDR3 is TGTGCCAGCAGCCCGCGGGTCAGGGAGACCCAGTACTTC. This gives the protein CASSPRVRETQYF.